The clone carrying this T cell receptor beta chain was observed at least ten times. Its target is unknown. RNA transcripts served as template for amplifying TCR beta CDR3 sequences. A first-round RT-PCR used HTBI primers, followed by a second-round multiplex PCR. TCRdb re-derived calls from the multiplex PCR reads in MiXCR, one entry per CDR3 protein. The sample lists roughly 380,000 distinct CDR3 sequences, 15% occurring once. This entry belongs to a study of Graves' ophthalmopathy and Graves' hyperthyroidism. Notes on the study in general: The model predicted ophthalmopathy progression with 70.59% sensitivity and approximately 72% specificity.

Excluded: other autoimmune disease, uncontrolled infection, pregnancy or lactation. With 6 bases removed from V and 5 bases from J, the gap between germline ends came to 14 bases. The CDR3 sequence is 13 residues long. This sequence originates from a woman aged 18-29 years with stable Graves' hyperthyroidism. The sequencing input was peripheral blood. This chain uses TRBV12-3 or TRBV12-4 with TRBJ2-7; D may match TRBD1 or TRBD2 (6 bases each). Here the CDR3 reads CASSGGGWDEQYF. In DNA, the CDR3 is TGTGCCAGCAGCGGGGGCGGGTGGGACGAGCAGTACTTC.